These 9 T cell receptor beta chains were sequenced from one sample in a study of CD8 T cells in Susac syndrome. An input of 0.5 to 1 ug of RNA was subjected to reverse transcription using random hexamers. MiXCR was run by TCRdb on the immunoSEQ multiplex PCR reads, yielding one entry per CDR3 protein. The repertoire holds some 190,000 distinct CDR3 sequences, with 94% as singletons. The sample was CD4+ T cells from PBMCs. The receptors here all came from a human donor with Susac syndrome.

The rearrangement joins TRBV19 to TRBJ1-6; TRBD1 matches 9 bases. CDR1 is LNHDA and CDR2 is SQIVND in the germline V gene (reference sequence). The CDR3 extends over 15 amino acids. Unmatched junction bases numbered 6, after V lost 7 bases and J lost 5 bases. CDR3 region: CASTRTGENNSPLHF. CDR3 coding DNA: TGTGCCAGTACCCGGACAGGGGAGAATAATTCACCCCTCCACTTT.

This clonotype was seen a single time. V usage is TRBV29-1 and J usage is TRBJ2-5; a weak D match, TRBD1 (6 bases). CDR3 length: 12 amino acids. The germline V gene encodes CDR1 SQVTM and CDR2 ANQGSEA. Trimming shortened V by 7 bases and J by 5 bases, and 14 bases separated the two germline ends. The DNA of the CDR3 is TGCAGCGGAAGTGGGGGCCGGGAGACCCAGTACTTC. This translates into CSGSGGRETQYF.

The J gene is TRBJ1-1, the V gene TRBV12-3 or TRBV12-4; 8 bases align to TRBD1. The junction had 12 bases not matched to a gene; V was cut back by 6 bases and J by 3 bases. CDR3 length: 16 amino acids. The CDR3 DNA sequence: TGTGCCAGCAGGTCGGGACCAGGGGGCAGCCACACTGAAGCTTTCTTT. Residues: CASRSGPGGSHTEAFF.

The chain links TRBV6-5 to TRBJ2-7; D not resolved. The CDR3 totals 14 residues. Germline CDR1 MNHEY, CDR2 SVGAGI. V was trimmed by 5 bases and J by 7 bases, leaving 18 bases between them. The chain's CDR3 is CASSRDGPVGEQYF. The DNA of the CDR3 is TGTGCCAGCAGTCGTGACGGGCCGGTGGGGGAGCAGTACTTC.

The rearrangement uses TRBV20-1 and TRBJ1-2; no clear D. V was clipped by 2 bases and J by 5 bases, with 15 bases between them. Per germline, CDR1 DFQATT and CDR2 SNEGSKA (reference sequence). The CDR3 has 14 residues. CDR3 sequence: CSARQADSVYGYTF. CDR3 bases: TGCAGTGCTAGACAGGCTGATTCGGTATATGGCTACACCTTC.

V is TRBV18 and J is TRBJ2-7; a possible D gene is TRBD2 (6 bases). Germline assignment: CDR1 KGHSH and CDR2 LQKENI. The CDR3 runs to 16 residues. Trimming cost V 3 bases and J 6 bases, with 21 bases left between them. The CDR3 DNA reads as TGTGCCAGCTCACCCTCGGCCCAGGCCGGGGGTCCCGAGCAGTACTTC. Amino acids: CASSPSAQAGGPEQYF.

The V gene is TRBV20-1, the J gene TRBJ2-7; no firm D call. The germline gives CDR1 DFQATT, CDR2 SNEGSKA (reference sequence). The ends were cut back, 3 bases at V and 0 bases at J, with 15 bases in the middle. The CDR3 sequence is 15 residues long. CDR3 residues: CSASEQATSSYEQYF. In DNA, the CDR3 is TGCAGTGCTAGTGAACAAGCTACCAGCTCCTACGAGCAGTACTTC.

The J gene is TRBJ1-1, the V gene TRBV2; possibly TRBD1 for D (6 bases). Trimming removed 4 bases at V and 1 base at J, with 13 bases between. The CDR3 consists of 15 residues. The germline V gene has CDR1 SNHLY and CDR2 FYNNEI. The CDR3 region is CASSVGGRGNTEAFF. The CDR3 coding sequence is TGTGCCAGCAGTGTCGGGGGCAGGGGGAACACTGAAGCTTTCTTT.

Of note for this clonotype: Germline and junction disagree at one end, which may indicate a read error. This chain uses TRBV7-7 with TRBJ1-1; D gene unclear. CDR3 length: 13 residues. Germline CDR1 is SSHAT and CDR2 is FNYEAQ (reference sequence). The CDR3 loop reads CASSLAKDTEAFF. For the CDR3, the DNA is TGTGCTAGCAGCTTAGCGAAGGATACTGAAGCTTTCTTT.